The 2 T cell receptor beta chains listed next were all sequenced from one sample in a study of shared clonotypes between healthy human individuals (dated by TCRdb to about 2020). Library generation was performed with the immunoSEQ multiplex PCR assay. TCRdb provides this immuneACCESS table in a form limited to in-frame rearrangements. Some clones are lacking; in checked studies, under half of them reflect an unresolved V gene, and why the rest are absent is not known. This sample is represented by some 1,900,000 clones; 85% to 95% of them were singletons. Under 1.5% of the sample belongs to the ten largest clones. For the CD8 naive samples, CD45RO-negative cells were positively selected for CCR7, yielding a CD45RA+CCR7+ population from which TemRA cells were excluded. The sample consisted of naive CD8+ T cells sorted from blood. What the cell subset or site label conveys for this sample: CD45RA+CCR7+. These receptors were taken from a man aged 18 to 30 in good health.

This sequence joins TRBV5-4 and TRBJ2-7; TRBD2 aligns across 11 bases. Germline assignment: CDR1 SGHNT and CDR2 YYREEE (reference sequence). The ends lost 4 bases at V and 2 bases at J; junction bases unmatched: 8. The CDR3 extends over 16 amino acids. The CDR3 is CASSEGLAGGAYEQYF. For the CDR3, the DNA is TGTGCCAGCAGCGAAGGACTAGCGGGCGGGGCCTACGAGCAGTACTTC.

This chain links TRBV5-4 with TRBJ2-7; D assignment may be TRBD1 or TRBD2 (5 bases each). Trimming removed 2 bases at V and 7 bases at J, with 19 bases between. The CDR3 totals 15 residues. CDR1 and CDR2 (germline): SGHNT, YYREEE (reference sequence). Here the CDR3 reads CASSFYLSGTEEQYF. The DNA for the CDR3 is TGTGCCAGCAGCTTTTATCTTTCAGGGACCGAAGAGCAGTACTTC.